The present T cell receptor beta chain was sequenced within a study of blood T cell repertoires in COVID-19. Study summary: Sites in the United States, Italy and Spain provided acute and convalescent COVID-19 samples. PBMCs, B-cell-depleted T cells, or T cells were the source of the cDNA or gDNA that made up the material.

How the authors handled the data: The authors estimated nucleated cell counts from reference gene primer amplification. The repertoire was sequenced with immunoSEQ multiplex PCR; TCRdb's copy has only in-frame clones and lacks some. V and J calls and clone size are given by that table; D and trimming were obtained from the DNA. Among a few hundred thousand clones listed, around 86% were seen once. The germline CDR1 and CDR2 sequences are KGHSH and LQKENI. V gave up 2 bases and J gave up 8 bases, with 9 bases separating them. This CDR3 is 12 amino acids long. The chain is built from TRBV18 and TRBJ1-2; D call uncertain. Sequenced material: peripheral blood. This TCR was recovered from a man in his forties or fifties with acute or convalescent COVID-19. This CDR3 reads CASSPERGGYTF. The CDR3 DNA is TGTGCCAGCTCACCAGAACGGGGAGGCTACACCTTC.